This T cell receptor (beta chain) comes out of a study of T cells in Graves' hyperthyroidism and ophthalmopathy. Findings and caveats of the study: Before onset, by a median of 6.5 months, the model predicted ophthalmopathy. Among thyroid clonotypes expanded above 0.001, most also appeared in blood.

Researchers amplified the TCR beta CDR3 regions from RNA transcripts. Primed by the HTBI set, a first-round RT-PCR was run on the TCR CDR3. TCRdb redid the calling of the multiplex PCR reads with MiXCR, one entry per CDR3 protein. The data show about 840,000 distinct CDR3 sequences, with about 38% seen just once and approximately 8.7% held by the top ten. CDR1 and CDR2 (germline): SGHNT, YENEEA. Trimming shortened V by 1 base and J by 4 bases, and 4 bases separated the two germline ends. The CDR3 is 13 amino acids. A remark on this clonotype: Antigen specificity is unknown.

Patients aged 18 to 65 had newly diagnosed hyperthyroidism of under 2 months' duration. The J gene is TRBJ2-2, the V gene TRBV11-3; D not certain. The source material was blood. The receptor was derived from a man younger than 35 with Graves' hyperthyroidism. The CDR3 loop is CASSLVSTGELFF. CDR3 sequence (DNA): TGTGCCAGCAGCTTAGTTAGCACCGGGGAGCTGTTTTTT.